Each of the 17 T cell receptor beta chains below was sequenced from the same sample in a study of cytomegalovirus exposure and HLA in healthy donors. Primers for the PCR totalled 60 Vbeta and 13 Jbeta. Libraries were prepared by immunoSEQ multiplex PCR; TCRdb keeps only in-frame clonotypes and omits some of them. The data contain 70,000 to 95,000 clones, about four fifths of them singletons. The sequenced sample consisted of PBMCs. The receptor source for this set is a woman aged 25 to 39 in good health and CMV-seronegative.

The chain recombines TRBV19 with TRBJ2-5, with a possible D match to TRBD2 (5 bases). The ends were cut back, 1 base at V and 5 bases at J, with 14 bases in the middle. The CDR3 extends over 15 amino acids. Germline V CDR1 and CDR2: LNHDA, SQIVND (reference sequence). The chain's CDR3 is CASSIVGSRRETQYF. CDR3 nucleotide sequence: TGTGCCAGTAGTATAGTCGGCTCCCGGAGGGAGACCCAGTACTTC.

This clone was detected once. CDR3 protein: CAISEPSWGADTQYF. CDR3 in DNA: TGTGCCATCAGTGAGCCTTCCTGGGGGGCAGATACGCAGTATTTT. The rearrangement joins TRBV10-3 to TRBJ2-3; TRBD2 is a possible D gene (6 bases). V was shortened by 2 bases and J by 4 bases, with 13 bases between the two germline ends. CDR3 length: 15 residues. Germline CDR1 and CDR2: ENHRY and SYGVKD.

Only one count was recorded for this clone. The chain employs TRBV30 and TRBJ2-3; no definite D call. Germline assignment: CDR1 GTSNPN and CDR2 SVGIG (reference sequence). Trimming shortened V by 3 bases and J by 1 base, and 5 bases separated the two germline ends. The CDR3 is 12 residues long. CDR3 sequence reads: CAWSLGTDTQYF. DNA of the CDR3: TGTGCCTGGAGCCTCGGCACAGATACGCAGTATTTT. The full variable domain, its missing parts supplied by reference TRBV30 and TRBJ2-3, is SQTIHQWPATLVQPVGSPLSLECTVEGTSNPNLYWYRQAAGRGLQLLFYSVGIGQISSEVPQNLSASRPQDRQFILSSKKLLLSDSGFYLCAWSLGTDTQYFGPGTRLTVL.

The chain couples TRBV5-1 to TRBJ2-1; unclear D gene. This CDR3 contains 14 residues. The V end was cut by 6 bases, the J end by 2 bases, with 12 bases between. Germline V gene lookup returns CDR1 SGHRS and CDR2 YFSETQ. The CDR3: CASTLTEPYNEQFF. The DNA for the CDR3 is TGCGCCAGCACCCTCACGGAGCCCTACAATGAGCAGTTCTTC. The full variable domain, its missing parts supplied by reference TRBV5-1 and TRBJ2-1, is KAGVTQTPRYLIKTRGQQVTLSCSPISGHRSVSWYQQTPGQGLQFLFEYFSETQRNKGNFPGRFSGRQFSNSRSEMNVSTLELGDSALYLCASTLTEPYNEQFFGPGTRLTVL.

This clone came up once. This chain uses TRBV15 with TRBJ1-2; the D is unclear. V was shortened by 1 base and J by 8 bases, with 8 bases between the two germline ends. Germline V gene sequence: CDR1 LNHNV, CDR2 YYDKDF (reference sequence). This CDR3 is 12 amino acids long. CDR3 amino acids: CATSRGGSGYTF. In DNA, the CDR3 is TGTGCCACCAGCAGAGGAGGGTCAGGCTACACCTTC.

The chain has TRBV7-9 and TRBJ1-4; TRBD1 matches at 7 bases. CDR1 and CDR2 from the germline V gene are SEHNR and FQNEAQ (reference sequence). The trim removed 1 base at V and 14 bases at J, leaving 4 bases unmatched. This CDR3 has 12 amino acids. The CDR3 region has the DNA TGTGCCAGCAGCTTAGGGGACAGAGGTCTGTTTTTT. It encodes CASSLGDRGLFF.

V is TRBV30 and J is TRBJ2-2, with D perhaps TRBD1 (6 bases). The length of the CDR3 is 15 residues. Germline values: CDR1 GTSNPN, CDR2 SVGIG (reference sequence). V shed 0 bases and J shed 10 bases, with 18 bases lying between them. CDR3 sequence reads: CAWSVGQGITQELFF. The CDR3 DNA follows: TGTGCCTGGAGTGTCGGGCAGGGGATTACACAGGAGCTGTTTTTT.

The genes are TRBV7-3 and TRBJ2-5; D unclear. The J call may be faulty, since TRBJ2-7 better matches the DNA end. The germline gives CDR1 SGHTA, CDR2 FQGTGA. The CDR3 runs to 14 residues. CDR3 coding DNA: TGTGCCAGCAGCTTAAACAGTGGAACCTACGAGCAGTACTTC. It specifies CASSLNSGTYEQYF.

The rearrangement links TRBV14 to TRBJ2-1; a possible D gene is TRBD2 (6 bases). The V end lost 4 bases, the J end lost 16 bases, and 17 bases lay between the germline ends. CDR3 length: 12 amino acids. Germline V gene data show CDR1 as SGHDN and CDR2 as FVKESK. CDR3: CASSPRLGLNFF. As DNA, the CDR3 is TGTGCCAGCAGCCCGCGATTGGGACTGAATTTCTTC. The variable domain in full, with the rest retrieved from reference TRBV14 and TRBJ2-1, is EAGVTQFPSHSVIEKGQTVTLRCDPISGHDNLYWYRRVMGKEIKFLLHFVKESKQDESGMPNNRFLAERTGGTYSTLKVQPAELEDSGVYFCASSPRLGLNFFGPGTRLTVL.

A remark on this clone: Other DNA variants within this sample encode the same CDR3. The chain uses TRBV4-3 and TRBJ1-2; 7 bases line up with TRBD1. CDR1 and CDR2 from the germline V gene are LGHNA and YSLEER. This CDR3 contains 15 residues. Trimming removed 1 base from V and 5 bases from J; junction bases left unmatched: 7. CDR3 loop: CASSQAPGQPYGYTF. The CDR3 DNA follows: TGCGCCAGCAGCCAAGCCCCGGGACAGCCTTATGGCTACACCTTC.

This clone was recorded once. V usage is TRBV7-2 and J usage is TRBJ1-5, with D perhaps TRBD1 (5 bases). This CDR3 is built from 15 residues. Germline CDR1 reads SGHTA; CDR2 reads FQGNSA. The V end lost 6 bases, the J end lost 7 bases, and 19 bases lay between the germline ends. In DNA form, the CDR3 reads TGTGCCAGCAGATTCGTCGGGTCGGGGGGACAGCCCCAGCATTTT. It is translated as CASRFVGSGGQPQHF.

The V call is TRBV28, the J call TRBJ2-1, with a weak D call TRBD1 (5 bases). Germline CDR1 and CDR2: MDHEN and SYDVKM. V was cut by 5 bases and J by 0 bases, with 11 bases left in between. The CDR3 spans 15 residues. This chain's CDR3 is CASSGAAGSYNEQFF. The CDR3 coding sequence is TGTGCCAGCAGTGGGGCTGCCGGCTCCTACAATGAGCAGTTCTTC.

In its sample, this clone was seen once. DNA for the CDR3: TGTGCCAGCCTACTAGCGGGACACGAGCAGTACTTC. Protein sequence: CASLLAGHEQYF. The genes are TRBV2 and TRBJ2-7, with TRBD2 matching 10 bases. This CDR3 region has 12 residues. J lost 5 bases, V lost 8 bases, and 3 bases had no gene match. Germline lookup yields CDR1 SNHLY and CDR2 FYNNEI.

The chain joins TRBV6-6 to TRBJ2-3; D unclear. Trimming took 7 bases from V and 2 from J, leaving 16 bases between them. The CDR3 covers 15 residues. Germline assignment: CDR1 MNHNY and CDR2 SVGAGI (reference sequence). For the CDR3, the DNA is TGTGCCAGCACCACGGTTGGGCTGCACACAGATACGCAGTATTTT. This encodes CASTTVGLHTDTQYF.

The J gene is TRBJ2-3, the V gene TRBV9; 10 bases map to TRBD2. V lost 0 bases, J lost 2 bases, and 6 bases stayed unmatched. Germline CDR1 SGDLS, CDR2 YYNGEE. The CDR3 has 17 residues. The CDR3 loop is CASSVGGGTSATDTQYF. The CDR3 region has the DNA TGTGCCAGCAGCGTAGGGGGGGGGACTAGCGCCACAGATACGCAGTATTTT.

The V gene is TRBV27, the J gene TRBJ2-3; D ambiguous. Germline V CDR1 and CDR2: MNHEY, SMNVEV (reference sequence). With 4 bases removed from V and 6 bases from J, the gap between germline ends came to 11 bases. The CDR3 runs 13 residues. This CDR3 reads CASSSHTLDTQYF. As DNA, the CDR3 is TGTGCCAGCAGTTCCCATACTCTGGATACGCAGTATTTT.

This clone was detected only a few times. The chain couples TRBV6-6 to TRBJ2-3; TRBD2 matches 12 bases. The CDR3 is made up of 16 amino acids. Germline assignment: CDR1 MNHNY and CDR2 SVGAGI (reference sequence). V was clipped by 6 bases and J by 2 bases; unmatched bases: 6. CDR3 sequence: CASSPRLAGATDTQYF. Here the CDR3 DNA reads TGTGCCAGCAGCCCTAGACTAGCGGGGGCCACAGATACGCAGTATTTT.